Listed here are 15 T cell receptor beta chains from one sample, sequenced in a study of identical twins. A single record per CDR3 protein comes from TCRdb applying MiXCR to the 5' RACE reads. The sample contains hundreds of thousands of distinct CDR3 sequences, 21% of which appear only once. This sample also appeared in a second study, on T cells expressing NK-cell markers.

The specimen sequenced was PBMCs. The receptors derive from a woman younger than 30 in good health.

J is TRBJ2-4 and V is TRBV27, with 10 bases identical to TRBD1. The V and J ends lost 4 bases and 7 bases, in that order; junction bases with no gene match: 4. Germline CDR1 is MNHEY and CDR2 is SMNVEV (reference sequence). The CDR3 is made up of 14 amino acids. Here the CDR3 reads CASSSGTGENIQYF. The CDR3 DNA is TGTGCCAGCAGTTCCGGGACAGGGGAGAACATTCAGTACTTC.

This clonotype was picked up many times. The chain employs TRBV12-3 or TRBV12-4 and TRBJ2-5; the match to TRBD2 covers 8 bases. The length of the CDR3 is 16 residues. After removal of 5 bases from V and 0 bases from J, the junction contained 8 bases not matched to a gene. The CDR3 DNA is TGTGCCAGCAGTCCCCGGGAAGCGGGGGACCAAGAGACCCAGTACTTC. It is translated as CASSPREAGDQETQYF.

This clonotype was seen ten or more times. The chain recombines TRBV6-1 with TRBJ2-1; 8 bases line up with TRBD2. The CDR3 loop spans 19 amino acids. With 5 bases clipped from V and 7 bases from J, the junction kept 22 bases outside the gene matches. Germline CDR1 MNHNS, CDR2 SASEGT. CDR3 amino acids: CASSTYGTSSYIWANEQFF. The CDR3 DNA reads TGTGCCAGCAGTACCTACGGGACTAGTTCTTATATATGGGCAAATGAGCAGTTCTTC.

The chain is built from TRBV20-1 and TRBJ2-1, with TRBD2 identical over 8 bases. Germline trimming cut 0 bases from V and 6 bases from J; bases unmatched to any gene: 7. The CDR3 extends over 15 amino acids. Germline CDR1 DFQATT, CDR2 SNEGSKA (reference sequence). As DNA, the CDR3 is TGCAGTGCTAGAGATCGTCGGCGGGGGGTCAATGAGCAGTTCTTC. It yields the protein CSARDRRRGVNEQFF.

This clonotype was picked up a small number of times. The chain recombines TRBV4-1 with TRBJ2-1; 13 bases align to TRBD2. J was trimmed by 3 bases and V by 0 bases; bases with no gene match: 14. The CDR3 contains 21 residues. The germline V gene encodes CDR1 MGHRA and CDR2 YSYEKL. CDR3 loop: CASSQDLGIGLAGARYNEQFF. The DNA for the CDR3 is TGCGCCAGCAGCCAAGACCTTGGAATTGGACTAGCGGGGGCCCGCTACAATGAGCAGTTCTTC.

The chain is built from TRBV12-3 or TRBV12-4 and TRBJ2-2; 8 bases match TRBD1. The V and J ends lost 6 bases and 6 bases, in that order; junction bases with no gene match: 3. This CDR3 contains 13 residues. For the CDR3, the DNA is TGTGCCAGCAGCCGACAGGGGCCCGGGGAGCTGTTTTTT. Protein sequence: CASSRQGPGELFF.

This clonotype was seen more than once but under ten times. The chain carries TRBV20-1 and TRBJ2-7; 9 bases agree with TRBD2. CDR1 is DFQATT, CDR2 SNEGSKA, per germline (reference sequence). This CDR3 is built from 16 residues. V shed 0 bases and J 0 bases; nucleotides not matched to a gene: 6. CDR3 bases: TGCAGTGCTAGAGATATCCTAGCGGGGATCTCCTACGAGCAGTACTTC. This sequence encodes CSARDILAGISYEQYF.

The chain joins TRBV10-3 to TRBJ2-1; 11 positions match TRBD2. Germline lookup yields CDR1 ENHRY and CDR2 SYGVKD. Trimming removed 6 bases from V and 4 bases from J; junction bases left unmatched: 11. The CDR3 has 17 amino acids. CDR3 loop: CAIRPGLAEVPYNEQFF. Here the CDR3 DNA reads TGTGCCATCAGGCCGGGACTAGCGGAGGTCCCATACAATGAGCAGTTCTTC.

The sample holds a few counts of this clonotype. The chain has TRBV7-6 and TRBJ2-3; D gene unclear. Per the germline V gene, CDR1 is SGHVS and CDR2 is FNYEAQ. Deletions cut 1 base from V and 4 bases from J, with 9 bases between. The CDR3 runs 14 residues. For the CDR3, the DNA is TGTGCCAGCAGCTTAGTGAATGAGCCAGATACGCAGTATTTT. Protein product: CASSLVNEPDTQYF.

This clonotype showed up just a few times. Here the CDR3 DNA reads TGTGCCAGCAGTTTATTTGGAGTGGGCATGCGGGAGGAGACCCAGTACTTC. It encodes CASSLFGVGMREETQYF. The chain carries TRBV27 and TRBJ2-5; 7 bases align to TRBD2. Germline V lookup: CDR1 MNHEY, CDR2 SMNVEV (reference sequence). The CDR3 has 17 amino acids. V gave up 1 base and J gave up 5 bases; unmatched junction bases: 13.

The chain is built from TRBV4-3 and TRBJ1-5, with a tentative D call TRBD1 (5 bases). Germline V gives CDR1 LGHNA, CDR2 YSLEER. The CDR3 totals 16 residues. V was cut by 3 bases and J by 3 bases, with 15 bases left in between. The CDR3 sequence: CASSQGKGLNNQPQHF. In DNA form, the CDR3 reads TGCGCCAGCAGCCAGGGAAAGGGACTGAACAATCAGCCCCAGCATTTT.

For the CDR3, the DNA is TGCAGTGCTAGAGATGCGACCCGGGGCAGGGAAGATACGCAGTATTTT. It encodes CSARDATRGREDTQYF. This rearrangement joins TRBV20-1 to TRBJ2-3; either TRBD1 or TRBD2 may fit D (5 bases each). Trimming pared 0 bases from V and 5 bases from J, leaving 18 bases between. The CDR3 covers 16 residues. Germline CDR1 reads DFQATT; CDR2 reads SNEGSKA (reference sequence).

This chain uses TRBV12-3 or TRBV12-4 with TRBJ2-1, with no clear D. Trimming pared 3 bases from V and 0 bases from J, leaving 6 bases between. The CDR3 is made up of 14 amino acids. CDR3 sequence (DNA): TGTGCCAGCAGTTTCAGTAGCTCCTACAATGAGCAGTTCTTC. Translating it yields CASSFSSSYNEQFF.

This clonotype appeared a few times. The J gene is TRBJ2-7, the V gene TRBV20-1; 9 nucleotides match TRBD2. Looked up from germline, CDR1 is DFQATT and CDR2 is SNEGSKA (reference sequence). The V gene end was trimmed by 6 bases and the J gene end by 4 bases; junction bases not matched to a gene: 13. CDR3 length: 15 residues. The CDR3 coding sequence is TGCAGTGCCCTAATCGAGGCTAGCGGGATGTACGAGCAGTACTTC. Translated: CSALIEASGMYEQYF.

The CDR3 DNA reads TGTGCCAGCAGTTCACGAACCGGGACAGGCTACGAGCAGTACTTC. It codes for CASSSRTGTGYEQYF. The V and J genes are TRBV27 and TRBJ2-7; 8 bases are shared with TRBD1. The V gene's germline CDR1 is MNHEY and CDR2 SMNVEV (reference sequence). With 4 bases clipped from V and 3 bases from J, the junction kept 8 bases outside the gene matches. The CDR3 spans 15 residues.